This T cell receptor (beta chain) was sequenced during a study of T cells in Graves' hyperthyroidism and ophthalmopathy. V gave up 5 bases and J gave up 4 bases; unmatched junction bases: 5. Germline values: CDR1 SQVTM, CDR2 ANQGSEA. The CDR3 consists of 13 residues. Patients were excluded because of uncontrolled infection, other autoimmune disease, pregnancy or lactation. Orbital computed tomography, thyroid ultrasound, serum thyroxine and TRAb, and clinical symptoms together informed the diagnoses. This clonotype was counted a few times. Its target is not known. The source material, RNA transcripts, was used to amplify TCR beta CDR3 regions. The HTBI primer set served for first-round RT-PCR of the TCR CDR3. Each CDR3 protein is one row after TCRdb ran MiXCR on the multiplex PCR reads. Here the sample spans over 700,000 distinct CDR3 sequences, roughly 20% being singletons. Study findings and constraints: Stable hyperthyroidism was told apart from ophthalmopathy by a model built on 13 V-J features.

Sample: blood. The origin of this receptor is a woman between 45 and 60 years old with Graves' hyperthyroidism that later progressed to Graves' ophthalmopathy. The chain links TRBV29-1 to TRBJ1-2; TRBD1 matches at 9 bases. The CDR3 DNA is TGCAGCGTTACAGGGGGCTCTGGCTATGGCTACACCTTC. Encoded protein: CSVTGGSGYGYTF.